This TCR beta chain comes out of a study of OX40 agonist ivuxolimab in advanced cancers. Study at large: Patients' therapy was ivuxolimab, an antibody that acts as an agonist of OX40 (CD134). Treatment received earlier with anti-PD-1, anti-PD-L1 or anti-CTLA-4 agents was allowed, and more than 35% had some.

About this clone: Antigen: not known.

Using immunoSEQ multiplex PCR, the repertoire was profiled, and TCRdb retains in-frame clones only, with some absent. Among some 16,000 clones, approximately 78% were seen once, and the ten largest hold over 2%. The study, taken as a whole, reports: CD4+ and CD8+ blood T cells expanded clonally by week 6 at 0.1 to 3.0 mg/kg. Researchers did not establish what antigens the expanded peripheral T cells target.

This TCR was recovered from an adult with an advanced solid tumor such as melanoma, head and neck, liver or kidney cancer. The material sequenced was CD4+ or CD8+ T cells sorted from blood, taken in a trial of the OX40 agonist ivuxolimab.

CDR3 loop: CASSLGLAGLWADTQYF. The CDR3 region has the DNA TGTGCCAGCAGTTTGGGACTAGCGGGACTCTGGGCAGATACGCAGTATTTT. The V gene is TRBV27, the J gene TRBJ2-3; 13 positions match TRBD2. Germline CDR1 is MNHEY and CDR2 is SMNVEV (reference sequence). The CDR3 spans 17 residues. With 3 bases clipped from V and 4 bases from J, the junction kept 7 bases outside the gene matches.